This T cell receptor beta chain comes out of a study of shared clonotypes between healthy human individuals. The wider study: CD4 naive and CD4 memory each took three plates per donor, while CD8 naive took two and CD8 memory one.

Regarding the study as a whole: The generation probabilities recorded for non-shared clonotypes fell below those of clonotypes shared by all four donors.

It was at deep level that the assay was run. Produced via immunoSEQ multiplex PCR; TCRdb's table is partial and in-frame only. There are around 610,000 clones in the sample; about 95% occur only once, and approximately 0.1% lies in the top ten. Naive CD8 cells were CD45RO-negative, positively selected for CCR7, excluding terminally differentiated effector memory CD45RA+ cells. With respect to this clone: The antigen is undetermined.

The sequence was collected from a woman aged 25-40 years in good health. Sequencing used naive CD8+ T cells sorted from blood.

This CDR3 reads CASSLRDTSYEQYF. The CDR3 region has the DNA TGCGCCAGCAGCCTCCGGGACACCTCCTACGAGCAGTACTTC. The chain combines TRBV4-1 with TRBJ2-7, with TRBD1 as a possible D gene (6 bases). The CDR3 totals 14 residues. Trimming left V 4 bases short and J 0 bases short, with 10 bases between. Looked up from germline, CDR1 is MGHRA and CDR2 is YSYEKL.